This record covers a single T cell receptor (beta chain). Germline CDR1 is SGHNT and CDR2 is YYREEE (reference sequence). The CDR3 is 15 amino acids. Unmatched junction bases numbered 3, after V lost 0 bases and J lost 5 bases. The data stem from a study of blood T cell repertoires in COVID-19. Data came from immunoSEQ multiplex PCR; TCRdb stores just in-frame clones and leaves some out. The profile shows about 48,000 clones, about four fifths of them singletons. The chain joins TRBV5-4 to TRBJ2-5, with 11 nucleotides matching TRBD2. This TCR derives from a man in his forties with acute or convalescent COVID-19. The source material was peripheral blood. Here the CDR3 DNA reads TGTGCCAGCAGCTTGGCGCCTAGCGGGGGGGAGACCCAGTACTTC. Its translation: CASSLAPSGGETQYF.